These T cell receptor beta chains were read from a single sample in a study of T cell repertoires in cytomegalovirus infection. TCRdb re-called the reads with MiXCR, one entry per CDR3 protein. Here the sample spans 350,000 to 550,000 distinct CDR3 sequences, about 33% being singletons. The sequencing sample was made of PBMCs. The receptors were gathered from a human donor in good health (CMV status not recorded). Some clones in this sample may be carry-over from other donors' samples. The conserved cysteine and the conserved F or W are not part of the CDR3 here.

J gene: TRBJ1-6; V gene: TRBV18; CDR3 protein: ASSPLDSYNSPLH
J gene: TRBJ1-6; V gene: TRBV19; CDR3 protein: ASSGRDRILGSPLH
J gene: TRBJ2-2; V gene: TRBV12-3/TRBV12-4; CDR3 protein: ASSLAGGETGELF
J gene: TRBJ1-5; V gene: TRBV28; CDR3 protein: ASSFGQLDQPQH
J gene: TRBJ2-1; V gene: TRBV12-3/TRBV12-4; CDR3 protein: ASSLSGGGASSYKEQF
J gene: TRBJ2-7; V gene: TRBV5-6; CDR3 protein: ASSLKLSNSYEQY
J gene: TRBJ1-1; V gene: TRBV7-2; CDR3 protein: ASSLPMEGGAF
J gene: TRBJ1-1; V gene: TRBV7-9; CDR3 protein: ASSLGFGWTEAF
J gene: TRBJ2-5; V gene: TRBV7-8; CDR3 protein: ASSLQRGGRETRS
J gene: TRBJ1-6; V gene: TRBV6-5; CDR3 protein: ASSWDSGNSPLH
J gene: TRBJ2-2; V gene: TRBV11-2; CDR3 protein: ASARTSGLNTGELF
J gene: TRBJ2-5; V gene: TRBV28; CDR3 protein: ASSSLLGGQKETQY
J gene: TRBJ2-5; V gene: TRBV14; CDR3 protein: ASSQVRGRFETQY
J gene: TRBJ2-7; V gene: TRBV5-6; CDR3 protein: GSSGHAYEQY
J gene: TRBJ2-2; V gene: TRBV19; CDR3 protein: ATRTVGGTGELF
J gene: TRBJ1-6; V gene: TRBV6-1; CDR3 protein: ASRSGTILSYNSPLH
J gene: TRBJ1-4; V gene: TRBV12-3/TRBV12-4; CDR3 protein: ASSPRAVEEKLF
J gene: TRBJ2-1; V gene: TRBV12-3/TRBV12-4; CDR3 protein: ASSFLLAGNEQF
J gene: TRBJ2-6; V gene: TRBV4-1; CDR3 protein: ASSQDIASGANVLT
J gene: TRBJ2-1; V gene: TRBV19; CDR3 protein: ASSIDRGQRGGLWSYNEQF
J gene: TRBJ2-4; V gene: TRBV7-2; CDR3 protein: ASSLLENARNIQY
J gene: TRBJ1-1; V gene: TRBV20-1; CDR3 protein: SARGGTEAF
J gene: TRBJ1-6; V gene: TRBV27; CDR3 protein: ASSLVGQGMPLH
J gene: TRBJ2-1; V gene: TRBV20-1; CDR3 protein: SASASGRGYYNEQF
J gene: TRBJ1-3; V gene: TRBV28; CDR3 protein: ASSPAKGLTSGNTIY
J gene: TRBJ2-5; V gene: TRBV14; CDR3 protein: ASSQVLGGQETQY
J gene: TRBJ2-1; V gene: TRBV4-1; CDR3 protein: ASSQDWRGLSYNAQF
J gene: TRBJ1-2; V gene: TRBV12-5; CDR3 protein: ASGLTEGKGYT
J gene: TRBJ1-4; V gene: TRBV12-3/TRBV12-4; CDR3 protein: ASSVHKPTEKLF
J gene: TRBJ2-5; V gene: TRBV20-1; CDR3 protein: SATGLAGSGGETQY
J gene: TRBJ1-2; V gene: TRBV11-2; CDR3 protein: ASSRTDRPYGYT
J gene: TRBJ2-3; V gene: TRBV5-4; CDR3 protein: ASSLGRKRGGERSTDTQY
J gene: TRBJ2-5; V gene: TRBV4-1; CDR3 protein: ASSQEGDFGETQY
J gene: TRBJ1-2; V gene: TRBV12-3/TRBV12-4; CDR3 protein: ASSPGTGGLVDYGYT
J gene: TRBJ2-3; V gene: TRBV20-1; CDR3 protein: SARSSSSTDTQY
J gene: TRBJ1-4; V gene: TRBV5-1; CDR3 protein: ASSPQTGMNEKLF
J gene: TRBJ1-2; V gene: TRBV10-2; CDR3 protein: ASSDYSLSGYGYT
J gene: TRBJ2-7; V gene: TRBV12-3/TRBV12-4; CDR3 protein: ASSFGNSYEQY
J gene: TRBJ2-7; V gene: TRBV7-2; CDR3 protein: ALRFGGQTYEQY
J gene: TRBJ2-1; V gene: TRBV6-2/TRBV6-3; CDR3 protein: ASRRTSGVYNEQF
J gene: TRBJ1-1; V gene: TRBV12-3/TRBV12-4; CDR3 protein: ASSFSGGAKMNTEAF
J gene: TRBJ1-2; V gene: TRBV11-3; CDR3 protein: ASSQTQGDSTLH
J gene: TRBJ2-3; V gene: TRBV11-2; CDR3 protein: ASSLEGKFTDTQY
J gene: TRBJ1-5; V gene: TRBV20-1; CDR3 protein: SASGTRSRQPQH
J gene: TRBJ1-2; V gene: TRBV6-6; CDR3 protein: ASSYSRTGGMDGYT
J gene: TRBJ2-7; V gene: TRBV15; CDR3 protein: ATSRDQGYEQY
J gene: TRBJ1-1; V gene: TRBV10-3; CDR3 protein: AISEQKLNTEAF
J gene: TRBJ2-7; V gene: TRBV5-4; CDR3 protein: ASSSRDRYSYEQY
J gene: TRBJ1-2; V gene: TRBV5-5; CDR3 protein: ASSFRGGQTFSLANYGYT
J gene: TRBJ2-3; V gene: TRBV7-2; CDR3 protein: ASSLGGTSVDTQY
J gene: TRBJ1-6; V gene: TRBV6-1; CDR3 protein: ASSEDWTGSNSPLH
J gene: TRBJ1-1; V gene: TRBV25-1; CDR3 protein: ASSRGQGTPEAF